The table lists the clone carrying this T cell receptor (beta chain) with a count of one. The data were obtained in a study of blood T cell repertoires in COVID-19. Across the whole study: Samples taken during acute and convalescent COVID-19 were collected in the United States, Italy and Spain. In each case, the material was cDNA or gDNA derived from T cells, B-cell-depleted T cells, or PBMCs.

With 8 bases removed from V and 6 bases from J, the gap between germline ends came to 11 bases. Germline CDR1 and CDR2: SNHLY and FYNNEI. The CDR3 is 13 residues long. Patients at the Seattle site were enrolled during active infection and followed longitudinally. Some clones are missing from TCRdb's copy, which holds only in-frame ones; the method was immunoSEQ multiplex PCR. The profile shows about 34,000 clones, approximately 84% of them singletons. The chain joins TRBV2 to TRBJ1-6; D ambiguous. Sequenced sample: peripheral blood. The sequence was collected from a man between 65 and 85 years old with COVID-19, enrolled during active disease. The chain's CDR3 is CASFVQANSPLHF. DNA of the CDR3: TGTGCCAGCTTCGTCCAGGCTAATTCACCCCTCCACTTT.